This T cell receptor beta chain is from a study of T cells in Graves' hyperthyroidism and ophthalmopathy. Amplified TCR beta CDR3 regions derived from RNA transcripts. In the first-round RT-PCR of the TCR CDR3, the HTBI primer set was used. TCRdb reprocessed the multiplex PCR reads with MiXCR, giving one entry per CDR3 protein. The data hold approximately 600,000 distinct CDR3 sequences, with over 12% observed a single time. General study points: Most thyroid clonotypes expanded above 0.001 were also detected in blood. In simple terms, a model built on 13 V-J features told ophthalmopathy apart from stable hyperthyroidism.

The authors obtained PBMCs from about 9 ml of fresh peripheral blood. The CDR3 is 16 residues long. Trimming stripped 0 bases from V and 3 bases from J, with 15 bases between. CDR1 and CDR2 (germline): SGHAT, FQNNGV. This clonotype appeared many times. The antigen remains undetermined. This sequence was found in a woman in her thirties or forties with Graves' ophthalmopathy. The sample consisted of blood. The chain combines TRBV11-2 with TRBJ2-7; D might be TRBD1 (6 bases). The CDR3, as DNA: TGTGCCAGCAGCTTAGAAAGGGCCAGGGGCGTCTACGAGCAGTACTTC. Encoded protein: CASSLERARGVYEQYF.